Following are 30 T cell receptor beta chains from one sample sequenced in a study of blood T cell repertoires in COVID-19. Some clones are missing from TCRdb's copy, which holds only in-frame ones; the method was immunoSEQ multiplex PCR. The profile shows roughly 430,000 clones, approximately 91% of them singletons. Sequencing was carried out using PBMCs or T cells enriched from blood (not recorded which). These receptors came from a woman between 35 and 50 years old with acute COVID-19.

This clone came up once. This chain uses TRBV27 with TRBJ1-2; D ambiguous. CDR1 and CDR2 (germline): MNHEY, SMNVEV (reference sequence). V was trimmed by 2 bases and J by 2 bases, leaving 12 bases between them. CDR3 length equals 15 residues. In nucleotides, the CDR3 is TGTGCCAGCAGTTTAAGCGGGGATAGGAACTATGGCTACACCTTC. Protein product: CASSLSGDRNYGYTF.

The rearrangement links TRBV5-1 to TRBJ1-6; D is unclear. Germline values: CDR1 SGHRS, CDR2 YFSETQ. This CDR3 has 12 residues. Trimming left V 7 bases short and J 8 bases short, with 10 bases between. CDR3: CASRGNDSPLHF. The CDR3 nucleotides read TGCGCCAGCCGAGGGAACGATTCACCCCTCCACTTT.

The rearrangement uses TRBV19 and TRBJ1-6, with TRBD1 identical over 8 bases. The length of the CDR3 is 13 residues. After removal of 7 bases from V and 9 bases from J, the junction contained 5 bases not matched to a gene. Germline V lookup: CDR1 LNHDA, CDR2 SQIVND (reference sequence). The CDR3 DNA reads as TGTGCCAGTACCAGGGGGCTAGTTTCACCCCTCCACTTT. Its translation is CASTRGLVSPLHF. The entire variable domain, with the rest obtained from reference TRBV19 and TRBJ1-6, is as follows: DGGITQSPKYLFRKEGQNVTLSCEQNLNHDAMYWYRQDPGQGLRLIYYSQIVNDFQKGDIAEGYSVSREKKESFPLTVTSAQKNPTAFYLCASTRGLVSPLHFGNGTRLTVT.

The J gene is TRBJ2-3, the V gene TRBV11-2; D is possibly TRBD2 (7 bases). The CDR3 extends over 15 amino acids. Between the trimmed V and J ends, which lost 0 bases and 11 bases, there was a span of 18 bases. The V gene's germline CDR1 is SGHAT and CDR2 FQNNGV. The DNA for the CDR3 is TGTGCCAGCAGCTTAGATGGTCATGGGGGGGCAATGCAGTATTTT. This gives the protein CASSLDGHGGAMQYF.

The chain couples TRBV6-5 to TRBJ2-1, with D perhaps TRBD2 (5 bases). The CDR3 spans 11 residues. Germline V gene sequence: CDR1 MNHEY, CDR2 SVGAGI. V lost 7 bases, J lost 7 bases, and 8 bases lay in between. The CDR3 is CASTWENEQFF. The CDR3 nucleotides are TGTGCCAGCACCTGGGAGAATGAGCAGTTCTTC.

The chain recombines TRBV6-1 with TRBJ2-7; 10 bases align to TRBD1. CDR1 and CDR2 (germline): MNHNS, SASEGT. V lost 2 bases, J lost 6 bases, and 7 bases stayed unmatched. The CDR3 loop spans 15 amino acids. The CDR3 sequence: CASSERTGGPFEQYF. CDR3 in DNA: TGTGCCAGCAGTGAAAGGACAGGGGGTCCATTCGAGCAGTACTTC.

The gene calls are TRBV7-9 and TRBJ1-4, with D maybe TRBD1 (5 bases). The CDR3 is made up of 15 amino acids. With 6 bases removed from V and 5 bases from J, the gap between germline ends came to 16 bases. CDR1 and CDR2 from the germline V gene are SEHNR and FQNEAQ (reference sequence). Written as DNA, the CDR3 is TGTGCCAGCAGTGCCGACAGTTCTCCAAATGAAAAACTGTTTTTT. Its protein product is CASSADSSPNEKLFF.

The CDR3 reads CAGLGQGATEAFF. The CDR3, as DNA: TGTGCCGGTCTGGGACAGGGGGCAACTGAAGCTTTCTTT. This sequence joins TRBV30 and TRBJ1-1; TRBD1 matches 12 bases. The CDR3 sequence is 13 residues long. Germline V gives CDR1 GTSNPN, CDR2 SVGIG (reference sequence). The V gene end was trimmed by 8 bases and the J gene end by 5 bases; junction bases not matched to a gene: 6.

The CDR3 sequence is CASSFGLAGDTQYF. The CDR3 DNA is TGTGCCAGCAGCTTCGGGCTAGCGGGGGATACGCAGTATTTT. The chain couples TRBV11-3 to TRBJ2-3, with 9 bases matching TRBD2. Germline CDR1 reads SGHNT; CDR2 reads YENEEA. CDR3 length: 14 amino acids. The ends lost 3 bases at V and 6 bases at J; junction bases unmatched: 4.

V and J are TRBV7-9 and TRBJ1-1; D gene uncertain. Deletions cut 4 bases from V and 3 bases from J, with 12 bases between. The germline V gene encodes CDR1 SEHNR and CDR2 FQNEAQ (reference sequence). The CDR3 is made up of 14 amino acids. The CDR3 spells CASSSWARDTEAFF. The DNA of the CDR3 is TGTGCCAGCAGCTCCTGGGCCAGAGACACTGAAGCTTTCTTT.

V is TRBV19 and J is TRBJ1-2; 9 bases match TRBD1. The length of the CDR3 is 13 residues. With V trimmed by 3 bases and J by 5 bases, 1 base remained unmatched. CDR1 LNHDA and CDR2 SQIVND come from the germline V gene (reference sequence). This chain's CDR3 is CASSIGTGYGYTF. The CDR3 DNA reads TGTGCCAGTAGTATCGGGACAGGGTATGGCTACACCTTC. The entire variable domain, with the rest obtained from reference TRBV19 and TRBJ1-2, is as follows: DGGITQSPKYLFRKEGQNVTLSCEQNLNHDAMYWYRQDPGQGLRLIYYSQIVNDFQKGDIAEGYSVSREKKESFPLTVTSAQKNPTAFYLCASSIGTGYGYTFGSGTRLTVV.

CDR3 nucleotides: TGTGCCAGCAACTTTATAGACAGGGGAAATTCACCCCTCCACTTT. Encoded protein: CASNFIDRGNSPLHF. This sequence joins TRBV3-1 (or the pseudogene TRBV3-2) and TRBJ1-6; 8 bases agree with TRBD1. The length of the CDR3 is 15 residues. Germline loops: CDR1 LGHDT, CDR2 YNNKEL (reference sequence). Unmatched junction bases numbered 9, after V lost 7 bases and J lost 7 bases.

This clone was detected a few times. The chain couples TRBV5-1 to TRBJ2-4, with TRBD2 as a possible D gene (6 bases). V was pared by 3 bases and J by 9 bases, with 19 bases between. The length of the CDR3 is 15 residues. Germline V CDR1 and CDR2: SGHRS, YFSETQ. In nucleotides, the CDR3 is TGCGCCAGCAGCTCCCAGGACTCGGGGGATGGCATTCAGTACTTC. This translates into CASSSQDSGDGIQYF.

Regarding this clone: In the same sample, other DNA sequences code for this CDR3. The rearrangement joins TRBV13 to TRBJ1-5; D unresolved. In germline, CDR1 is PRHDT, CDR2 FYEKMQ (reference sequence). Between the trimmed V and J ends, which lost 5 bases and 7 bases, there was a span of 9 bases. The length of the CDR3 is 12 residues. This CDR3 reads CASSLGGQPQHF. In DNA form, the CDR3 reads TGTGCCAGCAGCCTGGGAGGGCAGCCCCAGCATTTT.

The J gene is TRBJ1-5, the V gene TRBV11-3; D might be TRBD1 (6 bases). CDR3 length: 13 residues. The germline gives CDR1 SGHNT, CDR2 YENEEA. Trimming took off 6 bases at V and 7 bases at J, with 13 bases between the two ends. In DNA form, the CDR3 reads TGTGCCAGCAGAACCGGACAGTGGCAGCCCCAGCATTTT. Its protein is CASRTGQWQPQHF.

The chain joins TRBV19 to TRBJ1-5, with D possibly matching TRBD1 (5 bases). CDR3 size: 15 residues. CDR1 and CDR2 from the germline V gene are LNHDA and SQIVND (reference sequence). The ends were cut back, 3 bases at V and 11 bases at J, with 20 bases in the middle. The CDR3 loop reads CASSINSAGDAAQHF. The CDR3 DNA reads as TGTGCCAGTAGTATTAACTCGGCGGGGGACGCCGCCCAGCATTTT. Filled out from reference TRBV19 and TRBJ1-5, the complete variable domain reads DGGITQSPKYLFRKEGQNVTLSCEQNLNHDAMYWYRQDPGQGLRLIYYSQIVNDFQKGDIAEGYSVSREKKESFPLTVTSAQKNPTAFYLCASSINSAGDAAQHFGDGTRLSIL.

This clone was seen a handful of times. The same CDR3 can be traced to other DNA sequences in this sample. The DNA for the CDR3 is TGTGCCAGCAGCCTTACAAGCACAGATACGCAGTATTTT. Translation gives CASSLTSTDTQYF. The V and J genes are TRBV4-2 and TRBJ2-3; no clear D gene. This CDR3 has 13 amino acids. The V gene's germline CDR1 is LGHNA and CDR2 YNFKEQ. The V and J ends lost 4 bases and 0 bases respectively, with 5 bases between them.

The rearrangement uses TRBV2 and TRBJ2-5, with D hard to call. The CDR3 has 14 residues. Germline CDR1 and CDR2: SNHLY and FYNNEI. V was trimmed by 5 bases and J by 2 bases, leaving 12 bases between them. The CDR3 is CASSWSDEQETQYF. As DNA, the CDR3 is TGTGCCAGCAGTTGGAGTGACGAACAAGAGACCCAGTACTTC.

V gene TRBV20-1 combines with J gene TRBJ1-2; no definite D call. CDR3 length: 11 amino acids. Trimming removed 3 bases at V and 4 bases at J, with 6 bases between. CDR1 is DFQATT, CDR2 SNEGSKA, per germline (reference sequence). Here the CDR3 reads CSASFVYGYTF. In DNA, the CDR3 is TGCAGTGCTAGCTTTGTCTATGGCTACACCTTC.

This chain uses TRBV6-5 with TRBJ1-2; 7 nucleotides agree with TRBD1. Germline V lookup: CDR1 MNHEY, CDR2 SVGAGI. The CDR3 covers 14 residues. V shed 6 bases and J 6 bases; nucleotides not matched to a gene: 10. CDR3 in DNA: TGTGCCAGCAGCAATTACGTACAGGGGCATGGCTACACCTTC. Amino acids: CASSNYVQGHGYTF.

This clone has more than one count but fewer than ten. This chain uses TRBV3-1 (or the pseudogene TRBV3-2) with TRBJ1-6, with 9 bases fitting TRBD1. V lost 2 bases and J lost 8; bases outside the gene matches: 7. There are 16 residues in the CDR3. Germline V gives CDR1 LGHDT, CDR2 YNNKEL (reference sequence). In DNA form, the CDR3 reads TGTGCCAGCAGCCAATTTAGAGGACAGGGGCATTCACCCCTCCACTTT. Its translation is CASSQFRGQGHSPLHF.

This chain joins TRBV5-4 and TRBJ2-2; 8 nucleotides line up with TRBD2. The CDR3 has 15 residues. Germline assignment: CDR1 SGHNT and CDR2 YYREEE (reference sequence). V was pared by 5 bases and J by 3 bases, with 6 bases of the junction left unmatched. CDR3 in amino acids: CASRTGGDHTGELFF. The DNA of the CDR3 is TGTGCCAGCAGAACCGGGGGGGACCACACCGGGGAGCTGTTTTTT.

This clone showed up just once. This chain joins TRBV6-5 and TRBJ2-5, with D tentatively TRBD2 (7 bases). With 8 bases removed from V and 1 base from J, the gap between germline ends came to 17 bases. The germline V gene has CDR1 MNHEY and CDR2 SVGAGI. The CDR3 consists of 15 residues. The CDR3 protein is CASSPGGRIQETQYF. The CDR3 coding sequence is TGTGCCAGCTCCCCGGGGGGCCGTATCCAAGAGACCCAGTACTTC.

This clone was counted once. The chain is built from TRBV4-2 and TRBJ2-1; 11 bases line up with TRBD2. CDR1 LGHNA and CDR2 YNFKEQ come from the germline V gene. The CDR3 has 16 residues. V dropped 1 base and J dropped 7; count of bases not matched to a gene: 6. The CDR3 nucleotides read TGTGCCAGCAGCCAAGGTATAGCGGGGGGGCGGAATGAGCAGTTCTTC. Translated: CASSQGIAGGRNEQFF.

With regard to this clone: Germline and junction disagree at one end, which may indicate a read error. This chain uses TRBV6-1 with TRBJ2-3, with TRBD1 as a possible D gene (6 bases). The germline gives CDR1 MNHNS, CDR2 SASEGT. The CDR3 is made up of 14 amino acids. CDR3 DNA sequence: TGTGCCAGCACTGAACAGGGTCGAGAGGATACGCAGTATTTT. It codes for CASTEQGREDTQYF.

This chain connects TRBV19 to TRBJ2-7; the match to TRBD2 covers 7 bases. The CDR3 covers 14 residues. Germline trimming cut 4 bases from V and 3 bases from J; bases unmatched to any gene: 6. Germline V gene lookup returns CDR1 LNHDA and CDR2 SQIVND (reference sequence). DNA for the CDR3: TGTGCCAGTAGTAGCGGGGGTGGTTTCTACGAGCAGTACTTC. It is translated as CASSSGGGFYEQYF.

The chain is built from TRBV29-1 and TRBJ1-3, with 10 bases matching TRBD1. With 7 bases clipped from V and 4 bases from J, the junction kept 4 bases outside the gene matches. Per the germline V gene, CDR1 is SQVTM and CDR2 is ANQGSEA. The CDR3 totals 13 residues. In DNA form, the CDR3 reads TGCAGCGGGGGACAGGGGTCAGGAAACACCATATATTTT. The encoded protein is CSGGQGSGNTIYF.

The chain uses TRBV27 and TRBJ1-2; 8 bases line up with TRBD1. V dropped 4 bases and J dropped 7; count of bases not matched to a gene: 11. The CDR3 runs to 15 residues. The V gene's germline CDR1 is MNHEY and CDR2 SMNVEV (reference sequence). The CDR3 bases are TGTGCCAGCAGTTCCCAGGGGGCAGGTTTGGGTGGCTACACCTTC. This encodes CASSSQGAGLGGYTF.

This clone is a singleton in its sample. This chain joins TRBV6-5 and TRBJ2-2; D possibly corresponds to TRBD2 (5 bases). V lost 6 bases and J 3 bases, leaving 11 bases between the germline ends. The CDR3 runs to 14 residues. CDR1 MNHEY and CDR2 SVGAGI come from the germline V gene. The CDR3 bases are TGTGCCAGCAGAGCCCCCGGGGACACCGGGGAGCTGTTTTTT. Encoded protein: CASRAPGDTGELFF.

V usage is TRBV4-1 and J usage is TRBJ1-2, with TRBD1 matching 9 bases. Unmatched junction bases numbered 7, after V lost 2 bases and J lost 3 bases. The germline gives CDR1 MGHRA, CDR2 YSYEKL. CDR3 size: 16 residues. The CDR3 bases are TGCGCCAGCAGCCAAAACAGGGGGCAAGGCCACTATGGCTACACCTTC. Its translation: CASSQNRGQGHYGYTF.